This TCR beta chain originates from a study of vaccination effects on CD4 cells after COVID-19. In the ViraFEST assay, antigen-specific CD4+ clonotypes were identified by expansion after peptide-pool stimulation. On roughly day 10 of culture, CD4+ T cells were separated out. Prior SARS-CoV-2 infection was absent in the vaccine recipients, as shown by negative nucleocapsid antibodies. Of note for this clone: Antigen specificity is unknown.

This table comes from immunoSEQ multiplex PCR, and its TCRdb copy is limited to in-frame clones, with some not included. The data show some 69,000 clones, about four fifths seen once. Trimming left V 0 bases short and J 8 bases short, with 13 bases between. The CDR3 length is 14 residues. CDR1 KGHSH and CDR2 LQKENI come from the germline V gene. The sample in question was CD4+ T cells from PBMCs cultured with HCoV-NL63 spike peptides, obtained before COVID-19 vaccination. V usage is TRBV18 and J usage is TRBJ1-2; D unclear. The clonotype was recovered from a human donor who received a COVID-19 vaccine. CDR3 nucleotide sequence: TGTGCCAGCTCACCACCTAAAAGCCTCGGGGGCTACACCTTC. Translated: CASSPPKSLGGYTF.